This T cell receptor beta chain was sequenced during a study of T cell repertoires in cytomegalovirus infection. In the study overall: CMV infection plus the matching HLA type was flagged by public TCR beta signatures.

One entry per CDR3 protein, called by TCRdb with MiXCR from the reads. This repertoire shows fewer than 300,000 distinct CDR3 sequences, 20% to 30% found once; its top ten account for roughly 13%. Trimming left V 5 bases short and J 2 bases short, with 15 bases between. The CDR3 is made up of 15 amino acids. The germline gives CDR1 SGHTA, CDR2 FQGNSA. The sample holds many counts of this clonotype. What it recognizes is unknown. Study-level points and caveats: Accumulated public TCR beta family frequency recognized individuals carrying CMV together with the relevant HLA. Within the response measured ex vivo, HLA-C-restricted CMV-specific TCR beta clonotypes were dominant.

This chain links TRBV7-2 with TRBJ1-2; no reliable D call. The sample comprised PBMCs. This receptor was taken from a human donor in good health (CMV status not recorded). Some clones in this sample may be carry-over from other donors' samples. The CDR3 DNA is TGTGCCAGCAGCCTTCGGGTAGGGCTAAACTATGGCTACACCTTC. This gives the protein CASSLRVGLNYGYTF.